The following is a TCR beta chain sequence with its context. Its antigen is as yet unknown. Genomic DNA of every subset was divided equally among multiple immunoSEQ plates. As handled by the study authors: Junction-only immunoSEQ data arrived without quality scores, meaning filtering differed. This table comes from immunoSEQ multiplex PCR, and its TCRdb copy is limited to in-frame clones, with some not included. That table supplies the V and J calls and clone size; D and trimming were determined from the DNA. The profile shows around 700,000 clones, around 92% of them singletons. CD45RO-negative, CCR7-positively selected cells formed the naive CD8 fraction, excluding terminally differentiated effector memory CD45RA+ cells. The sample comes from a study of shared clonotypes between healthy human individuals. Findings and caveats of the study: Among donors, the sharing of clonotypes was expected to be influenced by sequencing depth.

The CDR3 spans 14 residues. Looked up from germline, CDR1 is MGHRA and CDR2 is YSYEKL. Trimming took 5 bases from V and 0 from J; bases not matched to a gene: 4. The clonotype comes from a man between 25 and 39 years old in good health. The specimen was naive CD8+ T cells sorted from blood. V usage is TRBV4-1 and J usage is TRBJ2-7, with TRBD2 identical over 7 bases. Here the CDR3 DNA reads TGCGCCAGCAGCTTGGGGGACTACTCCTACGAGCAGTACTTC. The encoded protein is CASSLGDYSYEQYF.